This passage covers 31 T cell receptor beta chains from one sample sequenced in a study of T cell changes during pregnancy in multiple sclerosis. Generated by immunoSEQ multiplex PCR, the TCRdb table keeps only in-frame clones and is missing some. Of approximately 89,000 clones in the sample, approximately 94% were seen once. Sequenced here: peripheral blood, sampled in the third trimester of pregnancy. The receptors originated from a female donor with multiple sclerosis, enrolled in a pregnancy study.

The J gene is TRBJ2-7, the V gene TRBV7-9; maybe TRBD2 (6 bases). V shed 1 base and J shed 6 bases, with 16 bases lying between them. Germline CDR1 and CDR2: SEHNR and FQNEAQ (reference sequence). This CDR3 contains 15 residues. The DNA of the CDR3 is TGTGCCAGCAGCTTAGGCCGCGGGATAGGAGTCGAGCAGTACTTC. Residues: CASSLGRGIGVEQYF.

The CDR3 DNA reads TGTGCCAGAGGGACAGGCTGGAACTATGGCTACACCTTC. This codes for CARGTGWNYGYTF. This chain uses TRBV6-4 with TRBJ1-2, with 8 bases lining up with TRBD1. Per the germline V gene, CDR1 is MRHNA and CDR2 is SNTAGT. This CDR3 contains 13 residues. V lost 9 bases to trimming and J lost 2 bases; unmatched junction nucleotides: 5.

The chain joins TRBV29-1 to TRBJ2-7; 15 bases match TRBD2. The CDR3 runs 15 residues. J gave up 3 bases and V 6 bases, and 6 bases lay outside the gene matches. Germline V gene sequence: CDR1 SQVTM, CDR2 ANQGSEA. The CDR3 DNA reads TGCAGCGTGGGACTAGCGGGGGGCCTGCTCTACGAGCAGTACTTC. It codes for CSVGLAGGLLYEQYF.

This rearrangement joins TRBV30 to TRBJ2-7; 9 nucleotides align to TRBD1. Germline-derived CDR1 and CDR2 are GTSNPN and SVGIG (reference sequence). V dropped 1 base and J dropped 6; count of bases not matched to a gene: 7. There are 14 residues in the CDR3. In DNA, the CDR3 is TGTGCCTGGAGTGGTTGGGACAGGGCTTTCGAGCAGTACTTC. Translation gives CAWSGWDRAFEQYF.

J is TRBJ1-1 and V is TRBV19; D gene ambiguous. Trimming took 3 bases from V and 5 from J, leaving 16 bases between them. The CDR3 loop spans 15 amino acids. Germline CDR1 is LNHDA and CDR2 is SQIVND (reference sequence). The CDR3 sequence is CASSILPTWQTEAFF. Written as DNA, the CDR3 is TGTGCCAGTAGTATTCTCCCGACATGGCAGACTGAAGCTTTCTTT.

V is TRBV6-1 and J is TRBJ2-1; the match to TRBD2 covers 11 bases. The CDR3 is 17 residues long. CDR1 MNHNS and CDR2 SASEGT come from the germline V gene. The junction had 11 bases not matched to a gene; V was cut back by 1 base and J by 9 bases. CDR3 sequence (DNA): TGTGCCAGCAGTGAAGTACGGCTAGCGGGGGGCCCAAGTGAGCAGTTCTTC. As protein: CASSEVRLAGGPSEQFF.

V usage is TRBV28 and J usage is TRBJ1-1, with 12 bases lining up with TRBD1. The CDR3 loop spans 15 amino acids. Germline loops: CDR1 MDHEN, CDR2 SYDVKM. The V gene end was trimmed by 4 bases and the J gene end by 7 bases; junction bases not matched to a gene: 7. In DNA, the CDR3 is TGTGCCAGCAGTTCCCGGGACAGGGGGCGTAATGAAGCTTTCTTT. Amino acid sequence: CASSSRDRGRNEAFF.

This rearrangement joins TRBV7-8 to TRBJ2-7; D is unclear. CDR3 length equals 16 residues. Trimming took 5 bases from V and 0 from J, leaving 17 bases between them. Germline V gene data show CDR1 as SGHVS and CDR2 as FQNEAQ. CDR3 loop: CASSQAHPRSSYEQYF. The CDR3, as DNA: TGTGCCAGCAGCCAGGCCCACCCCCGCAGCTCCTACGAGCAGTACTTC.

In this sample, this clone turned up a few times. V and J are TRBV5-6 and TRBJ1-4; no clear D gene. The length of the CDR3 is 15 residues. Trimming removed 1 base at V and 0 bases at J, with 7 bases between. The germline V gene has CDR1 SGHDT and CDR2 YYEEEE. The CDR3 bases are TGTGCCAGCAGCTTGAGCACGGCAACTAATGAAAAACTGTTTTTT. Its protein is CASSLSTATNEKLFF.

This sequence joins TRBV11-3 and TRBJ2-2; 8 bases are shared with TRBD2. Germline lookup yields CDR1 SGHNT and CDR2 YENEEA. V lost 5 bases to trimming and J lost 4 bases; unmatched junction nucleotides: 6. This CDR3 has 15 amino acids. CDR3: CASSTSGGPTGELFF. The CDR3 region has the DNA TGTGCCAGCAGCACGAGCGGGGGCCCCACCGGGGAGCTGTTTTTT.

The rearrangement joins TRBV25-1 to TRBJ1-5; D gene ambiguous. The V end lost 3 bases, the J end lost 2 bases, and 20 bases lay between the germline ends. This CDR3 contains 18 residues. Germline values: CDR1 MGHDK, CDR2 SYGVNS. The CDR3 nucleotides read TGTGCCAGCAGTGATACGGGAGGGCCGGGTACGCGCAATCAGCCCCAGCATTTT. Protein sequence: CASSDTGGPGTRNQPQHF.

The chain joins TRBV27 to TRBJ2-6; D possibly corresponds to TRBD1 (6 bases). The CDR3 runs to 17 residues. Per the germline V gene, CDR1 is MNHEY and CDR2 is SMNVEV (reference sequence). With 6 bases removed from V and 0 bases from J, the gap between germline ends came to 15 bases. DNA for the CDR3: TGTGCCAGCAGCCCCCCCCCACAGGGCTCTGGGGCCAACGTCCTGACTTTC. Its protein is CASSPPPQGSGANVLTF.

CDR3: CASSYATGTSYEQYF. In DNA, the CDR3 is TGTGCCAGCAGTTACGCGACAGGGACCTCCTACGAGCAGTACTTC. This chain connects TRBV27 to TRBJ2-7, with 7 positions matching TRBD1. Per germline, CDR1 MNHEY and CDR2 SMNVEV (reference sequence). This CDR3 has 15 amino acids. V lost 4 bases and J lost 0; bases outside the gene matches: 6.

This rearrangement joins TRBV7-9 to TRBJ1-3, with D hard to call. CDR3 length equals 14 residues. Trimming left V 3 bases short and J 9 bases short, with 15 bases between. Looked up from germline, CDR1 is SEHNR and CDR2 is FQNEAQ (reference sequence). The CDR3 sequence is CASSFPTRAGTIYF. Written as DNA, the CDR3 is TGTGCCAGCAGCTTCCCGACCCGCGCGGGCACCATATATTTT.

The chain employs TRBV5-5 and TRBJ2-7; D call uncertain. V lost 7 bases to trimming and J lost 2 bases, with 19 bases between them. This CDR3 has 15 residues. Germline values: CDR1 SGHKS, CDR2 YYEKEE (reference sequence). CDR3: CASAWAGTSAYEQYF. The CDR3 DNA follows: TGTGCCAGCGCCTGGGCAGGCACTTCCGCCTACGAGCAGTACTTC.

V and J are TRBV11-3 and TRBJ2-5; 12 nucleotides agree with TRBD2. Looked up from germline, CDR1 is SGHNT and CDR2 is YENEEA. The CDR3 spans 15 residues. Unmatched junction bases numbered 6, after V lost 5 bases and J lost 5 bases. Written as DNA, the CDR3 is TGTGCCAGCAGCGCACTAGCGGGGGGTTGGGAGACCCAGTACTTC. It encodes CASSALAGGWETQYF.

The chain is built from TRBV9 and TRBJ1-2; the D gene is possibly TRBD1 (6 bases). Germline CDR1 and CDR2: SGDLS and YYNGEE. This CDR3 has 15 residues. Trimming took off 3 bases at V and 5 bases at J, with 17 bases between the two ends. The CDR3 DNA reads TGTGCCAGCAGCGATCCAGAGACAGGCGTATATGGCTACACCTTC. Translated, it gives CASSDPETGVYGYTF.

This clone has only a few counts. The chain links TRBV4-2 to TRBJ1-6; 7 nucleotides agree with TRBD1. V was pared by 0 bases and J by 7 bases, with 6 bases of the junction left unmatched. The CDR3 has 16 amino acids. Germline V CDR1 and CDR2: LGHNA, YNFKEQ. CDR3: CASSQDLQGLNSPLHF. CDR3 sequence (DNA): TGTGCCAGCAGCCAAGATCTACAGGGGCTAAATTCACCCCTCCACTTT.

The CDR3 sequence: CASSVGRGSYNEQFF. Here the CDR3 DNA reads TGTGCCAGCAGCGTAGGGCGGGGCTCCTACAATGAGCAGTTCTTC. V gene TRBV9 combines with J gene TRBJ2-1, with D tentatively TRBD2 (6 bases). V lost 0 bases and J 0 bases, leaving 7 bases between the germline ends. This CDR3 is built from 15 residues. The germline CDR1 and CDR2 sequences are SGDLS and YYNGEE.

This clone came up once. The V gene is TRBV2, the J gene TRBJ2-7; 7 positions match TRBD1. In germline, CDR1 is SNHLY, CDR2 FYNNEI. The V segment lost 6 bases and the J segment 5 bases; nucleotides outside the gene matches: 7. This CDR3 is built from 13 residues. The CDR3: CASSRQGGHEQYF. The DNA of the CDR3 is TGTGCCAGCAGCCGACAGGGTGGGCACGAGCAGTACTTC. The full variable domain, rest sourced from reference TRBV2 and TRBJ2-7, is EPEVTQTPSHQVTQMGQEVILRCVPISNHLYFYWYRQILGQKVEFLVSFYNNEISEKSEIFDDQFSVERPDGSNFTLKIRSTKLEDSAMYFCASSRQGGHEQYFGPGTRLTVT.

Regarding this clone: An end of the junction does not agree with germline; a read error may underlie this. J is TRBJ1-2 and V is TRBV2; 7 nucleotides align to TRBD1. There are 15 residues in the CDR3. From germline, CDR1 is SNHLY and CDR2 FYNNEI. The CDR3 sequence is CASSEAGQGVGWLGF. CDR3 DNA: TGTGCCAGCAGTGAAGCTGGTCAGGGGGTCGGATGGCTAGGGTTC. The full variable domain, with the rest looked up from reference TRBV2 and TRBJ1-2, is EPEVTQTPSHQVTQMGQEVILRCVPISNHLYFYWYRQILGQKVEFLVSFYNNEISEKSEIFDDQFSVERPDGSNFTLKIRSTKLEDSAMYFCASSEAGQGVGWLGFGSGTRLTVV.

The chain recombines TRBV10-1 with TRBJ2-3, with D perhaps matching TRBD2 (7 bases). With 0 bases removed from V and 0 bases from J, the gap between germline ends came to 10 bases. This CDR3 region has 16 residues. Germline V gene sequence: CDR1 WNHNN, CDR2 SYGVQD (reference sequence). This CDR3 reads CASSESGGGSTDTQYF. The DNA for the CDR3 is TGCGCCAGCAGTGAGTCGGGGGGGGGCAGCACAGATACGCAGTATTTT.

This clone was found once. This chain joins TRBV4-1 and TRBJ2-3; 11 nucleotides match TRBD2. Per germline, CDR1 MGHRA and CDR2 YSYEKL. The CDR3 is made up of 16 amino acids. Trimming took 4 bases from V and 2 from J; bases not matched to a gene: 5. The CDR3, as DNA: TGCGCCAGCAGCCTTAGCGGGGGGGCTCCCACAGATACGCAGTATTTT. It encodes CASSLSGGAPTDTQYF.

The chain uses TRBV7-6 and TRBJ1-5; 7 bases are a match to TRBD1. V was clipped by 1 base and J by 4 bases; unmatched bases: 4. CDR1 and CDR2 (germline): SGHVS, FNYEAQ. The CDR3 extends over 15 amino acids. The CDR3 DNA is TGTGCCAGCAGCTTAGGAGGGGGCCGGAATCAGCCCCAGCATTTT. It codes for CASSLGGGRNQPQHF.

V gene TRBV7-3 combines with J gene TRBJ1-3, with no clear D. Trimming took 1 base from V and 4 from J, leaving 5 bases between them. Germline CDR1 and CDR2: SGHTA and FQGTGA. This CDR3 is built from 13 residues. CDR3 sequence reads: CASSLIPGNTIYF. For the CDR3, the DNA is TGTGCCAGCAGCTTAATCCCGGGAAACACCATATATTTT.

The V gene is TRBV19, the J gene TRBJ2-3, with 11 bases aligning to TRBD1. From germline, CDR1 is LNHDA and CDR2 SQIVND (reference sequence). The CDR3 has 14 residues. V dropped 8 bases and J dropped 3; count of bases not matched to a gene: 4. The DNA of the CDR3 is TGTGCCAGTCGGGACAGGGGGTCAACAGATACGCAGTATTTT. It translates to CASRDRGSTDTQYF.

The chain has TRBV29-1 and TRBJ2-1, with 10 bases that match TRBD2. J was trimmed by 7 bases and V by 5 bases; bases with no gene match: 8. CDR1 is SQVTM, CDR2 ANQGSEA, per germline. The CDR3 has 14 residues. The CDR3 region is CSVSGGEYGNEQFF. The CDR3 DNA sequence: TGCAGCGTTAGCGGGGGGGAGTATGGGAATGAGCAGTTCTTC.

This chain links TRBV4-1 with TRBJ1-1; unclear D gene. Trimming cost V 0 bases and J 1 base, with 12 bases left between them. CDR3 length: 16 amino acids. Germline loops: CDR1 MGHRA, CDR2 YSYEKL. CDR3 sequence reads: CASSQDEGPGNTEAFF. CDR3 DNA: TGCGCCAGCAGCCAAGATGAGGGTCCCGGGAACACTGAAGCTTTCTTT.

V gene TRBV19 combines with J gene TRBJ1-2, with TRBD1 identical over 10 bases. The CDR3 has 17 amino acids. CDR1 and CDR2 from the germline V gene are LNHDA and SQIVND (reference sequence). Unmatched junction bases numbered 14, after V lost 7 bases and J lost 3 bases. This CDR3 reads CASKSGTGVARDYGYTF. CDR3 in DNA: TGTGCCAGTAAATCCGGGACAGGGGTCGCCAGGGACTATGGCTACACCTTC.

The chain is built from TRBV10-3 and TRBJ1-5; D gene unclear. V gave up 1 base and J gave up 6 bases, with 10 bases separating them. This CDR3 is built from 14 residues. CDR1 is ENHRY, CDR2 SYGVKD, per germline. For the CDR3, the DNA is TGTGCCATCAGTGAGTTACGAGGGTTTCAGCCCCAGCATTTT. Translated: CAISELRGFQPQHF.

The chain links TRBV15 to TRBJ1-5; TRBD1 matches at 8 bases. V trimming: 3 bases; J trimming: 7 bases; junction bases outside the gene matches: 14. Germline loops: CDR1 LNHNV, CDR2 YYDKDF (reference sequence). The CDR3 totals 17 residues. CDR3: CATSRWDSQGARQPQHF. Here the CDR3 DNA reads TGTGCCACCAGCAGGTGGGATTCTCAGGGGGCCCGCCAGCCCCAGCATTTT.